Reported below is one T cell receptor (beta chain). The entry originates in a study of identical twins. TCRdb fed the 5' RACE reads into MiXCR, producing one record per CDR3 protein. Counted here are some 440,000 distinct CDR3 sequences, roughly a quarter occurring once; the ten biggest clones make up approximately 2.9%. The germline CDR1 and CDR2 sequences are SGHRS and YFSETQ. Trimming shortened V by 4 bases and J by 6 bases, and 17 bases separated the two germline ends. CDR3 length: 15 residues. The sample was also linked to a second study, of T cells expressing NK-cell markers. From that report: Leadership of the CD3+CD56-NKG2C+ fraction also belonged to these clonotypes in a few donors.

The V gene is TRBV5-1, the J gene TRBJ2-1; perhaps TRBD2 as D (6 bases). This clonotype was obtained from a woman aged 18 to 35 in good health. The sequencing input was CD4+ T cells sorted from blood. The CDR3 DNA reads TGCGCCAGCAGCACCGGGAGAAGGGCCGTCAATGAGCAGTTCTTC. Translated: CASSTGRRAVNEQFF.